This TCR beta chain was retrieved from a study of T cells in Graves' hyperthyroidism and ophthalmopathy. As for the study in general: Peripheral blood was taken when the disease was first diagnosed, before any treatment began.

From RNA transcripts, TCR beta CDR3 regions were amplified. A set of HTBI primers served as the primers for a first-round RT-PCR of the TCR CDR3. TCRdb redid the calling of the multiplex PCR reads with MiXCR, one entry per CDR3 protein. The table shows hundreds of thousands of distinct CDR3 sequences, with more than 12% occurring only once. The CDR3 contains 16 residues. Losses at the gene ends were 1 base for V and 10 bases for J; bases not matched to a gene: 11. About this clonotype itself: A much more abundant neighbour one base away suggests this may be a read error.

Patients having uncontrolled infection, another autoimmune disease, pregnancy or lactation were not included. The chain has TRBV12-3 or TRBV12-4 and TRBJ2-1, with TRBD2 identical over 9 bases. The sample consisted of blood. The clonotype was recovered from a woman aged 25-40 years with Graves' hyperthyroidism. Here the CDR3 DNA reads TGTGCCAGCAGTTTAGATGTTCTAGCGGGGCTCTCCGAGCAGTTCTTC. Translating it yields CASSLDVLAGLSEQFF.